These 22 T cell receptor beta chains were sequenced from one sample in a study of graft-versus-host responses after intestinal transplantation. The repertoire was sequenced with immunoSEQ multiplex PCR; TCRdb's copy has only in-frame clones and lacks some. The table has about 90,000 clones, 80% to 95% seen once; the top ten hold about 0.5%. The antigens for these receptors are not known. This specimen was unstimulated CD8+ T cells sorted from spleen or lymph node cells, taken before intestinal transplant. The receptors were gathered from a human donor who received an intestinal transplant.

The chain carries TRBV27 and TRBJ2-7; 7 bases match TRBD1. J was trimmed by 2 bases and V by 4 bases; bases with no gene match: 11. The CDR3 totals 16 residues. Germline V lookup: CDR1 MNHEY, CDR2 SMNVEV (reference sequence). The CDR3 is CASSSGQEGFTYEQYF. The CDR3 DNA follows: TGTGCCAGCAGTTCCGGACAGGAAGGTTTCACCTACGAGCAGTACTTC.

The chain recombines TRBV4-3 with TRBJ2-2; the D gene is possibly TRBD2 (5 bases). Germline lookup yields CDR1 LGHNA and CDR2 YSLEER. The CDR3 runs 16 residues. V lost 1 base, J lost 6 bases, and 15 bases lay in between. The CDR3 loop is CASSQVYLRVAGELFF. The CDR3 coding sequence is TGCGCCAGCAGCCAAGTTTATCTGCGGGTCGCCGGGGAGCTGTTTTTT.

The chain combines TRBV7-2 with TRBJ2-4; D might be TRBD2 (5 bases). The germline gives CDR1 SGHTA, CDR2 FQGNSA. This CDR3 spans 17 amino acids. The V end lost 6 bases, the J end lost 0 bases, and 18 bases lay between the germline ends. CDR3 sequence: CASRPPGVPVAKNIQYF. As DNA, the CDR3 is TGTGCCAGCAGGCCCCCCGGGGTGCCAGTAGCCAAAAACATTCAGTACTTC.

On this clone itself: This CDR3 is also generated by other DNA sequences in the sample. The CDR3 spells CSVETQGAGGTDTQYF. CDR3 coding DNA: TGCAGCGTCGAAACGCAGGGGGCGGGTGGGACAGATACGCAGTATTTT. This chain joins TRBV29-1 and TRBJ2-3, with TRBD1 identical over 8 bases. V lost 6 bases and J lost 3; bases outside the gene matches: 14. Germline V CDR1 and CDR2: SQVTM, ANQGSEA. The CDR3 length is 16 residues.

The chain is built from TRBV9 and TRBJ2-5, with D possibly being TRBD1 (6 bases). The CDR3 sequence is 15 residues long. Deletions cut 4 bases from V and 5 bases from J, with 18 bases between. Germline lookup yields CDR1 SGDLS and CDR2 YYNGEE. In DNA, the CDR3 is TGTGCCAGCAGCCATAATGTTCAGGGGTGGGAGACCCAGTACTTC. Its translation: CASSHNVQGWETQYF.

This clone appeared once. The CDR3 sequence is CASSEAGGQLYGYTF. CDR3 DNA: TGTGCCAGCAGTGAAGCGGGGGGACAGCTCTATGGCTACACCTTC. The chain recombines TRBV2 with TRBJ1-2; 7 bases map to TRBD1. Losses at the gene ends were 0 bases for V and 4 bases for J; bases not matched to a gene: 5. This CDR3 comprises 15 residues. Germline lookup yields CDR1 SNHLY and CDR2 FYNNEI.

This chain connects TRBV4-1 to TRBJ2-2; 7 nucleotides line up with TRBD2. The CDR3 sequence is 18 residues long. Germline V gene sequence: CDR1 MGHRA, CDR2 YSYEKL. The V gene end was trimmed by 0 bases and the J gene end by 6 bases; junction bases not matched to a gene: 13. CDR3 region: CASSQDGLGGSDAGELFF. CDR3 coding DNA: TGCGCCAGCAGCCAAGATGGACTAGGCGGGAGCGATGCCGGGGAGCTGTTTTTT.

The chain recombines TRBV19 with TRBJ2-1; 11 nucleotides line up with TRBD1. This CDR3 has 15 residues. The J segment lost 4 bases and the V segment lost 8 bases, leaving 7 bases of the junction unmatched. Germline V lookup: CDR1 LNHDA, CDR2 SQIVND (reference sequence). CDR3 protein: CASYPGQGAYNEQFF. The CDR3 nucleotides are TGTGCCAGTTACCCAGGACAGGGGGCATACAATGAGCAGTTCTTC. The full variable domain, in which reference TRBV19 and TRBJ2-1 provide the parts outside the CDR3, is DGGITQSPKYLFRKEGQNVTLSCEQNLNHDAMYWYRQDPGQGLRLIYYSQIVNDFQKGDIAEGYSVSREKKESFPLTVTSAQKNPTAFYLCASYPGQGAYNEQFFGPGTRLTVL.

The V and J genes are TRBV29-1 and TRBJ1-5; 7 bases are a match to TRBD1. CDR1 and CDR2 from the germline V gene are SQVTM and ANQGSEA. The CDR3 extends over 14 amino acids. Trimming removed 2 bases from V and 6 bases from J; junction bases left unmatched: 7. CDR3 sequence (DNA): TGCAGCGTTGAAACCGAGGGGGCAGGTCAGCCCCAGCATTTT. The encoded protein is CSVETEGAGQPQHF.

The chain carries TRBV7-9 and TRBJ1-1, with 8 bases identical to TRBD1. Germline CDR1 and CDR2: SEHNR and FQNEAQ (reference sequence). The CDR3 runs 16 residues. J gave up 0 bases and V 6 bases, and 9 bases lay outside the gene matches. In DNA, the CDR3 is TGTGCCAGCAGGGTACCCCAGGGGGCCATGAACACTGAAGCTTTCTTT. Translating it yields CASRVPQGAMNTEAFF.

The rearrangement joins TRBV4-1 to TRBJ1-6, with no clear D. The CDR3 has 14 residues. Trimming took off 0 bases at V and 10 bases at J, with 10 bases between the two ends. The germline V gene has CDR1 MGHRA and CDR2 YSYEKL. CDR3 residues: CASSQEGGGSPLHF. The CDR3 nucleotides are TGCGCCAGCAGCCAAGAAGGCGGAGGATCACCCCTCCACTTT.

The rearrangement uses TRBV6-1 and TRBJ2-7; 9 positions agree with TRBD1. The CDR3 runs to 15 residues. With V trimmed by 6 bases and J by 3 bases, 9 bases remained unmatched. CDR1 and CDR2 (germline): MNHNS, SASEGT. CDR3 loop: CASRPRTGDGYEQYF. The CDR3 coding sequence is TGTGCCAGCAGGCCGAGGACAGGGGATGGCTACGAGCAGTACTTC.

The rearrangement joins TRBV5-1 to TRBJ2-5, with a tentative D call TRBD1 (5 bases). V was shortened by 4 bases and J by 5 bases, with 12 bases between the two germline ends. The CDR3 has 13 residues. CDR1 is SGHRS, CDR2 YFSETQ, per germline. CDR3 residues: CASSKSGFETQYF. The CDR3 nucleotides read TGCGCCAGCAGCAAGTCAGGGTTCGAGACCCAGTACTTC.

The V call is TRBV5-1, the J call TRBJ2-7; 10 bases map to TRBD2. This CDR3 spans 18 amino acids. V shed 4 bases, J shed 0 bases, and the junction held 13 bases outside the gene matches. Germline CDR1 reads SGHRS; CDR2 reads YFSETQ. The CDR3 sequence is CASSPTLAGEVSSYEQYF. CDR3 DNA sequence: TGCGCCAGCAGCCCGACCCTAGCGGGAGAGGTCAGCTCCTACGAGCAGTACTTC.

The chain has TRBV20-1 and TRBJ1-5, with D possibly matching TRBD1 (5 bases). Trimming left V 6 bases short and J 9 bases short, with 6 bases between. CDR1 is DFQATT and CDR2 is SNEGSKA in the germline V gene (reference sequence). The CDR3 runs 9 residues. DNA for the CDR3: TGCAGTGCGGGGGGGCCCCAGCATTTT. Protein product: CSAGGPQHF.

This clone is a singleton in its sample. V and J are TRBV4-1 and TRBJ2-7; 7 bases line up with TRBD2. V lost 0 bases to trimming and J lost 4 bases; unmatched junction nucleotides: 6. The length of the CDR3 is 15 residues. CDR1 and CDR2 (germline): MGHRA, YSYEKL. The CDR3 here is CASSQDLREKYEQYF. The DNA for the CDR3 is TGCGCCAGCAGCCAAGATCTGCGGGAGAAATACGAGCAGTACTTC.

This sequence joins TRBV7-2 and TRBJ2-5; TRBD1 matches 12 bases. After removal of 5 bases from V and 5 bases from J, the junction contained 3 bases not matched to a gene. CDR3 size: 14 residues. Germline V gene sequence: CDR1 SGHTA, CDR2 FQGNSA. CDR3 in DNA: TGTGCCAGCAGCCTGGGACAGGGGGCTGAGACCCAGTACTTC. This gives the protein CASSLGQGAETQYF.

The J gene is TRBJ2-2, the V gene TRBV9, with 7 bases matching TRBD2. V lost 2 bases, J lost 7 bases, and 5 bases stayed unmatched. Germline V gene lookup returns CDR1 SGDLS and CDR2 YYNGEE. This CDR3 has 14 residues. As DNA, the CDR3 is TGTGCCAGCAGCGTGCCGGGAGGCAACGGGGAGCTGTTTTTT. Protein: CASSVPGGNGELFF.

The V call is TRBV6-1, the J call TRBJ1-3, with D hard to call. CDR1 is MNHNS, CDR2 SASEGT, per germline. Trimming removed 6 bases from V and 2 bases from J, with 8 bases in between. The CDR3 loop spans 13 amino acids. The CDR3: CASRAGAGNTIYF. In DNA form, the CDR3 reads TGTGCCAGCAGGGCCGGGGCTGGAAACACCATATATTTT.

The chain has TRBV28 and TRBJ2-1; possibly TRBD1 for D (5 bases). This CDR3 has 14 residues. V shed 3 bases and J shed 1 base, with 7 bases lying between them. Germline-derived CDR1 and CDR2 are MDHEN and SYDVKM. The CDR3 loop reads CASSFQGSYNEQFF. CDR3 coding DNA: TGTGCCAGCAGTTTTCAGGGATCCTACAATGAGCAGTTCTTC.

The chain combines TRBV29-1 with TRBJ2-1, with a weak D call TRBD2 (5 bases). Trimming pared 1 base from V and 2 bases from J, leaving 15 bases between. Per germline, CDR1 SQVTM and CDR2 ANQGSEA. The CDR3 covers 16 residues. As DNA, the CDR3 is TGCAGCGTTGAAGGGGAAGGGAGATTAGCCTACAATGAGCAGTTCTTC. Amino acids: CSVEGEGRLAYNEQFF.

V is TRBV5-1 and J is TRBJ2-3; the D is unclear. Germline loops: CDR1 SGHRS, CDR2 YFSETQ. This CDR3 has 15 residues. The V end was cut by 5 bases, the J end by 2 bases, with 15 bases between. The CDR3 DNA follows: TGCGCCAGCAGGGTGGGCCCGTCTCCCACAGATACGCAGTATTTT. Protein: CASRVGPSPTDTQYF.